Each of the 19 T cell receptor beta chains below was sequenced from the same sample in a study of T-cell reconstitution after alpha-beta-depleted transplantation in children. Library preparation (for TCRbeta) was performed with unique molecular identifiers. TCRdb re-called the PCR reads through MiXCR, storing one row per CDR3 protein. This sample yields over 150,000 distinct CDR3 sequences, of which 6.3% are seen a single time; under 6% belongs to the top ten. Sample: PBMCs, taken before TCRalphabeta/CD19-depleted stem cell transplant. The receptors were sampled from a girl less than two years old with combined immunodeficiency, due to receive a stem cell transplant.

This clonotype was observed a handful of times. The chain is built from TRBV10-2 and TRBJ2-1, with D possibly being TRBD2 (6 bases). CDR3 length: 15 residues. Trimming stripped 7 bases from V and 0 bases from J, with 13 bases between. From germline, CDR1 is WSHSY and CDR2 SAAADI. CDR3 region: CASMRPSASYNEQFF. The CDR3 DNA reads as TGCGCCAGCATGCGGCCTAGCGCCTCCTACAATGAGCAGTTCTTC.

This clonotype was counted many times. The chain couples TRBV28 to TRBJ2-7; D remains ambiguous. V lost 7 bases and J 4 bases, leaving 8 bases between the germline ends. Looked up from germline, CDR1 is MDHEN and CDR2 is SYDVKM. CDR3 length: 11 residues. This CDR3 is CASTWGYEQYF. The DNA of the CDR3 is TGTGCCAGCACTTGGGGATACGAGCAGTACTTC.

This clonotype was seen at least ten times. The chain uses TRBV20-1 and TRBJ1-2; D gene uncertain. The CDR3 is made up of 12 amino acids. V was pared by 6 bases and J by 6 bases, with 14 bases between. Germline values: CDR1 DFQATT, CDR2 SNEGSKA (reference sequence). The CDR3: CSATSRWDGYTF. The CDR3 DNA follows: TGCAGTGCAACCTCACGGTGGGATGGCTACACCTTC.

This clonotype occurred many times. The V call is TRBV15, the J call TRBJ1-6, with D tentatively TRBD1 (6 bases). Germline V gives CDR1 LNHNV, CDR2 YYDKDF (reference sequence). The CDR3 is 17 residues long. Trimming left V 0 bases short and J 3 bases short, with 12 bases between. The CDR3 spells CATSRDQGSRYNSPLHF. The CDR3 DNA is TGTGCCACCAGCAGAGACCAGGGGTCCCGCTATAATTCACCCCTCCACTTT.

In this sample, this clonotype turned up many times. The chain combines TRBV7-6 with TRBJ2-3; 7 nucleotides line up with TRBD2. Germline loops: CDR1 SGHVS, CDR2 FNYEAQ. The CDR3 covers 16 residues. Losses at the gene ends were 5 bases for V and 1 base for J; bases not matched to a gene: 9. This CDR3 reads CASSKLLADRTDTQYF. CDR3 DNA sequence: TGTGCCAGCAGCAAACTCCTAGCGGATCGCACAGATACGCAGTATTTT. The full variable domain, with the rest looked up from reference TRBV7-6 and TRBJ2-3, is GAGVSQSPRYKVTKRGQDVALRCDPISGHVSLYWYRQALGQGPEFLTYFNYEAQQDKSGLPNDRFSAERPEGSISTLTIQRTEQRDSAMYRCASSKLLADRTDTQYFGPGTRLTVL.

This clonotype has a count of ten or more. The rearrangement joins TRBV12-3 or TRBV12-4 to TRBJ2-4; D remains unclear. The CDR3 consists of 14 residues. Trimming removed 3 bases from V and 2 bases from J, with 8 bases in between. The CDR3 nucleotides read TGTGCCAGCAGTTTGATGGGTACCAAAAACATTCAGTACTTC. It specifies CASSLMGTKNIQYF.

This clonotype has a count of ten or more. The chain is built from TRBV3-1 and TRBJ2-3; 7 bases map to TRBD2. This CDR3 region has 16 residues. After removal of 0 bases from V and 4 bases from J, the junction contained 7 bases not matched to a gene. CDR1 and CDR2 from the germline V gene are LGHDT and YNNKEL (reference sequence). This CDR3 is CASSQDAGEGADTQYF. Here the CDR3 DNA reads TGTGCCAGCAGCCAAGATGCGGGAGAAGGGGCAGATACGCAGTATTTT.

This clonotype was seen more than once but under ten times. The CDR3 is CASSLQQGLGDMAYEQYF. CDR3 coding DNA: TGTGCCAGCAGTTTACAACAGGGCCTCGGGGACATGGCATACGAGCAGTACTTC. V and J are TRBV12-3 or TRBV12-4 and TRBJ2-7; maybe TRBD1 (6 bases). Deletions cut 2 bases from V and 4 bases from J, with 24 bases between. This CDR3 is built from 18 residues.

This clonotype was counted at least ten times. The V gene is TRBV4-2, the J gene TRBJ2-2; TRBD2 is a possible D gene (6 bases). Trimming cost V 4 bases and J 5 bases, with 11 bases left between them. CDR3 length: 14 residues. The V gene's germline CDR1 is LGHNA and CDR2 YNFKEQ. This chain's CDR3 is CASSPGTLTGELFF. CDR3 in DNA: TGTGCCAGCAGCCCAGGGACTCTAACCGGGGAGCTGTTTTTT.

V and J are TRBV7-9 and TRBJ2-1, with a possible D match to TRBD2 (6 bases). Germline V CDR1 and CDR2: SEHNR, FQNEAQ (reference sequence). V gave up 3 bases and J gave up 4 bases, with 13 bases separating them. This CDR3 has 15 amino acids. The CDR3, as DNA: TGTGCCAGCAGCTTGGTGGGAGGAAGGTACAATGAGCAGTTCTTC. It codes for CASSLVGGRYNEQFF.

This clonotype appeared many times. The V and J genes are TRBV28 and TRBJ2-3; D is ambiguous. The CDR3 totals 16 residues. Germline V gene sequence: CDR1 MDHEN, CDR2 SYDVKM. The ends were cut back, 8 bases at V and 0 bases at J, with 18 bases in the middle. Here the CDR3 DNA reads TGTGCCAGCCGAATGGGTGTAGAAGTCAGCACAGATACGCAGTATTTT. Translation: CASRMGVEVSTDTQYF.

This clonotype was counted ten times or more. The V and J genes are TRBV7-2 and TRBJ2-3; D gene ambiguous. Germline V gene sequence: CDR1 SGHTA, CDR2 FQGNSA. V lost 0 bases and J lost 3, with 7 bases in between. The CDR3 contains 14 residues. CDR3 DNA sequence: TGTGCCAGCAGCTTAGCGGGCTTTACAGATACGCAGTATTTT. It translates to CASSLAGFTDTQYF.

This clonotype was counted at least ten times. V usage is TRBV4-1 and J usage is TRBJ2-2; no clear D gene. CDR1 is MGHRA, CDR2 YSYEKL, per germline. The CDR3 has 17 amino acids. Deletions cut 0 bases from V and 2 bases from J, with 13 bases between. CDR3 loop: CASSQDRLLSNTGELFF. Written as DNA, the CDR3 is TGCGCCAGCAGCCAAGACCGGCTTCTAAGTAACACCGGGGAGCTGTTTTTT.

This clonotype was counted a few times. The chain employs TRBV11-2 and TRBJ2-4, with TRBD2 matching over 9 bases. J gave up 0 bases and V 2 bases, and 2 bases lay outside the gene matches. The CDR3 loop spans 16 amino acids. The germline V gene has CDR1 SGHAT and CDR2 FQNNGV. The CDR3 bases are TGTGCCAGCAGCTTACAACTAGCGGGAGCCAAAAACATTCAGTACTTC. Translation gives CASSLQLAGAKNIQYF.

This clonotype was detected many times. CDR3 residues: CSYASKEGGYEQYF. The CDR3 DNA reads TGCAGCTACGCTTCGAAGGAAGGGGGGTACGAGCAGTACTTC. This rearrangement joins TRBV29-1 to TRBJ2-7; perhaps D is TRBD1 or TRBD2 (6 bases each). V lost 8 bases, J lost 4 bases, and 21 bases lay in between. The germline CDR1 and CDR2 sequences are SQVTM and ANQGSEA. This CDR3 comprises 14 residues.

This clonotype was seen repeatedly, ten times or more. J is TRBJ2-4 and V is TRBV20-1, with TRBD1 as a possible D gene (6 bases). The V and J ends lost 2 bases and 0 bases respectively, with 8 bases between them. CDR1 is DFQATT, CDR2 SNEGSKA, per germline (reference sequence). The CDR3 spans 14 residues. The CDR3 loop is CSARTGLAKNIQYF. CDR3 sequence (DNA): TGCAGTGCTAGAACAGGGCTAGCCAAAAACATTCAGTACTTC.

This clonotype was seen at least ten times. This chain connects TRBV20-1 to TRBJ1-2, with no clear D. CDR1 is DFQATT and CDR2 is SNEGSKA in the germline V gene (reference sequence). The CDR3 consists of 11 residues. The chain's CDR3 is CTFGTLYGYTF. CDR3 coding DNA: TGCACCTTTGGCACCCTATATGGCTACACCTTC.

This clonotype was recorded many times. This chain links TRBV4-1 with TRBJ2-7; 9 bases agree with TRBD1. This CDR3 has 16 residues. Germline V gives CDR1 MGHRA, CDR2 YSYEKL. The ends lost 3 bases at V and 2 bases at J; junction bases unmatched: 8. CDR3 bases: TGCGCCAGCAGCCACCCGGACAGGGGTCTTACCTACGAGCAGTACTTC. Translated: CASSHPDRGLTYEQYF.

This clonotype was counted at least ten times. V usage is TRBV20-1 and J usage is TRBJ2-1; 9 bases agree with TRBD2. CDR1 and CDR2 from the germline V gene are DFQATT and SNEGSKA (reference sequence). The ends lost 3 bases at V and 2 bases at J; junction bases unmatched: 8. This CDR3 spans 16 amino acids. CDR3 protein: CSASDPSGAAYNEQFF. In DNA, the CDR3 is TGCAGTGCTAGTGACCCTAGCGGGGCAGCCTACAATGAGCAGTTCTTC.